This note documents a single T cell receptor beta chain sequence. What it recognizes is unknown. Vbeta (60) and Jbeta (13) primers were used in the PCR. Only in-frame clones appear in the TCRdb table, and some are missing; sequencing was by immunoSEQ multiplex PCR. This sample has about 110,000 clones, with around 74% found just once. These data originate in a study of cytomegalovirus exposure and HLA in healthy donors. Study results and limitations: The authors later found HLA-associated TCR beta chains more clonally expanded than equally common others. Later on, an analysis found that several of the most significant clusters appeared to be linked to common viral pathogens, which included parvovirus B19. Most subjects had HLA-A and HLA-B alleles reportedly predicted accurately by TCR beta sequences.

The CDR3 is made up of 12 amino acids. Germline CDR1 SGHRS, CDR2 YFSETQ. With 1 base removed from V and 2 bases from J, the gap between germline ends came to 4 bases. The V call is TRBV5-1, the J call TRBJ2-7, with D uncertain. The source is a woman aged 40 to 49 in good health and CMV-seropositive. What was sequenced was PBMCs. CDR3 loop: CASSLNTYEQYF. The CDR3, as DNA: TGCGCCAGCAGCTTGAACACCTACGAGCAGTACTTC. Complete variable domain (other parts from reference TRBV5-1 and TRBJ2-7): KAGVTQTPRYLIKTRGQQVTLSCSPISGHRSVSWYQQTPGQGLQFLFEYFSETQRNKGNFPGRFSGRQFSNSRSEMNVSTLELGDSALYLCASSLNTYEQYFGPGTRLTVT.